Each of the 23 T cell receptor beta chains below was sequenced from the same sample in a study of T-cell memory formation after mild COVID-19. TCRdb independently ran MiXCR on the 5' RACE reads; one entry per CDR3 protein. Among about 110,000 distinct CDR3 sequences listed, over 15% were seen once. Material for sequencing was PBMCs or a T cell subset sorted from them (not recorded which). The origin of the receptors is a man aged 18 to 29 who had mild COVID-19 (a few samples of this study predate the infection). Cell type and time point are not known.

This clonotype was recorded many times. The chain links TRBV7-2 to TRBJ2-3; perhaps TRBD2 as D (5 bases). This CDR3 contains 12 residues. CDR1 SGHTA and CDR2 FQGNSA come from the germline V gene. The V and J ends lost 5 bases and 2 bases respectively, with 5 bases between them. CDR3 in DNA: TGTGCCAGCAGCCGGGACACAGATACGCAGTATTTT. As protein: CASSRDTDTQYF.

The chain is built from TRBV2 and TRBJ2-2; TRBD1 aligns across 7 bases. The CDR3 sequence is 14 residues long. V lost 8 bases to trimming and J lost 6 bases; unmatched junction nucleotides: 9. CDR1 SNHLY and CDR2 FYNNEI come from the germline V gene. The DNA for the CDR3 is TGTGCCAGCGAGACAGGGAGTGGGGCCGGGGAGCTGTTTTTT. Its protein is CASETGSGAGELFF. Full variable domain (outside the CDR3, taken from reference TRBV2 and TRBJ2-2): EPEVTQTPSHQVTQMGQEVILRCVPISNHLYFYWYRQILGQKVEFLVSFYNNEISEKSEIFDDQFSVERPDGSNFTLKIRSTKLEDSAMYFCASETGSGAGELFFGEGSRLTVL.

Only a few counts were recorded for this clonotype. This chain's CDR3 is CAISERPGHPYEQYV. DNA of the CDR3: TGTGCCATCAGTGAGCGACCGGGACACCCCTACGAGCAGTACGTC. The J gene is TRBJ2-7, the V gene TRBV10-3; a possible D gene is TRBD1 (6 bases). This CDR3 is 15 amino acids long. The germline V gene encodes CDR1 ENHRY and CDR2 SYGVKD. Trimming took off 2 bases at V and 2 bases at J, with 13 bases between the two ends.

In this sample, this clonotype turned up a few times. This CDR3 is CASTQTDTTDTQYF. CDR3 sequence (DNA): TGCGCCAGCACCCAGACAGATACGACAGATACGCAGTATTTT. V and J are TRBV5-1 and TRBJ2-3, with a possible D match to TRBD1 (5 bases). Trimming pared 6 bases from V and 3 bases from J, leaving 14 bases between. Germline-derived CDR1 and CDR2 are SGHRS and YFSETQ. The CDR3 totals 14 residues.

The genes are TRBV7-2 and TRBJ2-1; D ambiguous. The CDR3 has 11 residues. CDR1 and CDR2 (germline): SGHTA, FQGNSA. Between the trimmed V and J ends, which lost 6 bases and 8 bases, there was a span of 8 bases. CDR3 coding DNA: TGTGCCAGCAGTTGGGTGGATGAGCAGTTCTTC. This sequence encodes CASSWVDEQFF.

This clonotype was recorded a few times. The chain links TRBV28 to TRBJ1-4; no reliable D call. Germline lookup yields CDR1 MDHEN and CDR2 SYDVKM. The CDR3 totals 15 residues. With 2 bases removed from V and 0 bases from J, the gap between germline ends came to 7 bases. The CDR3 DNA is TGTGCCAGCAGTTTAGGTCAGACAACTAATGAAAAACTGTTTTTT. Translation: CASSLGQTTNEKLFF.

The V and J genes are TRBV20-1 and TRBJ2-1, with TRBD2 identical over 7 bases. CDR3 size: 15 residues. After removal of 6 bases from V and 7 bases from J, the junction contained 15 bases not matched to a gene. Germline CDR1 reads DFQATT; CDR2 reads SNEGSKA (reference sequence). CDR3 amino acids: CSAPYLGGGKNEQFF. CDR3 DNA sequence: TGCAGTGCCCCCTATCTGGGGGGAGGGAAAAATGAGCAGTTCTTC.

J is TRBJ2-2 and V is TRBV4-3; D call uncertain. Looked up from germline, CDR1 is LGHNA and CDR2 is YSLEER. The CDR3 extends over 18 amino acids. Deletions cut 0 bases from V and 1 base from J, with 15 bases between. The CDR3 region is CASSQEEVAPLNTGELFF. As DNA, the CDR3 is TGCGCCAGCAGCCAAGAGGAAGTCGCCCCCTTGAACACCGGGGAGCTGTTTTTT.

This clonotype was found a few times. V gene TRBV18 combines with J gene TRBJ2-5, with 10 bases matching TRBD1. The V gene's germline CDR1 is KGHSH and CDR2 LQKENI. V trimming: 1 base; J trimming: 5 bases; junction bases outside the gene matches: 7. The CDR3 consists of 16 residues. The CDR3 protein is CASSPRGQGVGETQYF. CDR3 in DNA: TGTGCCAGCTCACCACGAGGACAGGGGGTCGGGGAGACCCAGTACTTC.

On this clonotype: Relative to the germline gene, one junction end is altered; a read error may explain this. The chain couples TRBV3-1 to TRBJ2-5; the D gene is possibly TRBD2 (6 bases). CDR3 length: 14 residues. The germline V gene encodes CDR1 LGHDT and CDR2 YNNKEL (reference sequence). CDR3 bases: TGTGCCAGCAGCCCATCGGGACTGCAAGAGATCCAGTACTTC. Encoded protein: CASSPSGLQEIQYF.

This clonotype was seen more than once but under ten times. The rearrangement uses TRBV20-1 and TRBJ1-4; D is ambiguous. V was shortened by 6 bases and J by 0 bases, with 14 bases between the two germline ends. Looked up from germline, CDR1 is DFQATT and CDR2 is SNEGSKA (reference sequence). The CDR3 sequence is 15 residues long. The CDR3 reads CSADPWLATNEKLFF. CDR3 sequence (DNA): TGCAGTGCCGACCCTTGGCTAGCAACTAATGAAAAACTGTTTTTT.

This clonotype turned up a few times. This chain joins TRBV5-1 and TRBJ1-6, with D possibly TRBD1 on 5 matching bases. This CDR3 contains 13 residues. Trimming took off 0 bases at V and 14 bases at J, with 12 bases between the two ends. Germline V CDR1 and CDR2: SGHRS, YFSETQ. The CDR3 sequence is CASSLGGDRTLHF. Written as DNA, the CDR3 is TGCGCCAGCAGCTTGGGAGGGGATAGGACCCTCCACTTT.

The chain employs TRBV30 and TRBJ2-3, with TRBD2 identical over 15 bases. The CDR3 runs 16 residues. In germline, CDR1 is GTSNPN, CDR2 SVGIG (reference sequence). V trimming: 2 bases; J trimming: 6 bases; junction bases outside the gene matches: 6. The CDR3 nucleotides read TGTGCCTGGAGTCTGGGACTAGCGGGGGGATTGGATACGCAGTATTTT. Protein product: CAWSLGLAGGLDTQYF. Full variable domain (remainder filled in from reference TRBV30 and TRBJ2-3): SQTIHQWPATLVQPVGSPLSLECTVEGTSNPNLYWYRQAAGRGLQLLFYSVGIGQISSEVPQNLSASRPQDRQFILSSKKLLLSDSGFYLCAWSLGLAGGLDTQYFGPGTRLTVL.

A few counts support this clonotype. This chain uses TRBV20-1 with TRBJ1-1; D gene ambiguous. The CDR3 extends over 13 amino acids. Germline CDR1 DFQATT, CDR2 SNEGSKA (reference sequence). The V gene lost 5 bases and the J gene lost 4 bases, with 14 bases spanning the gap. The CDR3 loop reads CSAQRTGFTEAFF. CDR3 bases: TGCAGTGCTCAACGAACGGGGTTCACTGAAGCTTTCTTT.

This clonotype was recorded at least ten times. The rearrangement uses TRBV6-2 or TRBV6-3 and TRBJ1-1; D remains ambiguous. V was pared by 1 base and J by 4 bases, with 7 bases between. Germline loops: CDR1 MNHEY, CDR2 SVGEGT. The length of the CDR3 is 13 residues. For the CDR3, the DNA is TGTGCCAGCAGTTACTGGGATTTCACTGAAGCTTTCTTT. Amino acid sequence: CASSYWDFTEAFF.

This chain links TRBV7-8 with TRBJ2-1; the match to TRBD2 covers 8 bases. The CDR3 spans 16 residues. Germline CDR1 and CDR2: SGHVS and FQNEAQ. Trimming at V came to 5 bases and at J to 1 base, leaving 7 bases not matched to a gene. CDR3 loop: CASSPPGTRSYNEQFF. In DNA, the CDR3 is TGTGCCAGCAGCCCGCCCGGGACTAGATCCTACAATGAGCAGTTCTTC.

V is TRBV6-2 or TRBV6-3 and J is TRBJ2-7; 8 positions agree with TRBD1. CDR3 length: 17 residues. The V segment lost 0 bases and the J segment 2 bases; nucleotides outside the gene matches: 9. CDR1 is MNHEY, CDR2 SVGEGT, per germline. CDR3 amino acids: CASSYSIRTGPTYEQYV. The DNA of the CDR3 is TGTGCCAGCAGTTACTCGATCCGGACAGGGCCGACCTACGAGCAGTACGTC.

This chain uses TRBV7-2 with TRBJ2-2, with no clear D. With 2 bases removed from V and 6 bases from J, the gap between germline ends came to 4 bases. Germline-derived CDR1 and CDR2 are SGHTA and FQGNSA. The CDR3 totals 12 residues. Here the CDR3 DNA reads TGTGCCAGCAGCTTATACGCCGGGGAGCTGTTTTTT. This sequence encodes CASSLYAGELFF.

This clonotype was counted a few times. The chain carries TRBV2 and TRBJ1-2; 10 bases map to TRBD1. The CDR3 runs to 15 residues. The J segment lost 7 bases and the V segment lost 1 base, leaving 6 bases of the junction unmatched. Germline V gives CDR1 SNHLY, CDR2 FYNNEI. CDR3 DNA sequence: TGTGCCAGCAGTGAAGGGGGACAGGGGTTGAGTGGCTACACCTTC. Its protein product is CASSEGGQGLSGYTF.

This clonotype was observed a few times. The DNA for the CDR3 is TGCAGTGCTAGGACTAGCTACCCCGGGGAGCTGTTTTTT. This translates into CSARTSYPGELFF. The chain uses TRBV20-1 and TRBJ2-2; 7 positions agree with TRBD2. V lost 3 bases and J lost 6; bases outside the gene matches: 4. Per germline, CDR1 DFQATT and CDR2 SNEGSKA (reference sequence). The CDR3 is 13 amino acids.

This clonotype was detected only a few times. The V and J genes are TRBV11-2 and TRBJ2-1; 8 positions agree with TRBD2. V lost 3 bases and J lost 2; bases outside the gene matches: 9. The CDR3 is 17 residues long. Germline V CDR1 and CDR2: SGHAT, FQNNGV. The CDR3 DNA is TGTGCCAGCAGCTTCTCTTCCTTCGGGGGGGCCTACAATGAGCAGTTCTTC. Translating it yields CASSFSSFGGAYNEQFF. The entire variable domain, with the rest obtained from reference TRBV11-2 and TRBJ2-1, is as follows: EAGVAQSPRYKIIEKRQSVAFWCNPISGHATLYWYQQILGQGPKLLIQFQNNGVVDDSQLPKDRFSAERLKGVDSTLKIQPAKLEDSAVYLCASSFSSFGGAYNEQFFGPGTRLTVL.

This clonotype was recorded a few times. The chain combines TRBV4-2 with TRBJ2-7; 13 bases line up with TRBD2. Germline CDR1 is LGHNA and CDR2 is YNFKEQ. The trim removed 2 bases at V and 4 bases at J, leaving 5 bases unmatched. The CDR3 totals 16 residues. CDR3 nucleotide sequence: TGTGCCAGCAGCCAAACCGGGACTAGCGGGGTTTACGAGCAGTACGTC. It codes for CASSQTGTSGVYEQYV.

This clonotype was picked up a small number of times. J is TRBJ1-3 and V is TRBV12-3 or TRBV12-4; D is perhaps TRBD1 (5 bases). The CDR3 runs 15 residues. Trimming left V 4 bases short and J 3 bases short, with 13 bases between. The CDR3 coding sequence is TGTGCCAGCAGTTCCCAGGGCTTGGATGGAAACACCATATATTTT. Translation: CASSSQGLDGNTIYF.